One and the same sample provided the 9 T cell receptor beta chains below, sequenced in a study of monozygotic twins with inflammatory bowel disease. TCRdb re-called the 5' RACE reads and shows each CDR3 protein once, DNA omitted. In all, the sample yields about 160,000 distinct CDR3 sequences. Sequenced material: blood. These receptors came from a human donor with ulcerative colitis or Crohn's disease, or a healthy co-twin of an affected twin (not recorded which).

This chain uses TRBV24-1 with TRBJ2-7; TCRdb outputs TRBD1, but without DNA this stays unchecked. The CDR3 has 16 residues. Germline assignment: CDR1 KGHDR and CDR2 SFDVKD. The CDR3 protein is CATSNPRTGGSYEQYF.

The chain combines TRBV27 with TRBJ2-6. Germline loops: CDR1 MNHEY, CDR2 SMNVEV (reference sequence). This CDR3 region has 16 residues. CDR3 loop: CASSAWTGSGANVLTF.

The chain employs TRBV27 and TRBJ2-7; TCRdb proposes TRBD2, but this gene call is untestable without DNA. This CDR3 is 13 amino acids long. Germline values: CDR1 MNHEY, CDR2 SMNVEV (reference sequence). This CDR3 reads CTSSLGGSYEQYF.

The chain links TRBV12-3 or TRBV12-4 to TRBJ2-1; TCRdb selects TRBD2, and the lack of DNA leaves this call unchecked. The length of the CDR3 is 16 residues. CDR3 sequence reads: CASSLGSGLTYNEQFF.

The J gene is TRBJ2-5, the V gene TRBV18. Germline CDR1 and CDR2: KGHSH and LQKENI. CDR3 length equals 13 residues. The CDR3 loop reads CASSPQVQETQYF.

The V call is TRBV20-1, the J call TRBJ2-7. Germline CDR1 and CDR2: DFQATT and SNEGSKA (reference sequence). The CDR3 is 13 residues long. CDR3 sequence reads: CSARKGKGYEQYF.

The rearrangement links TRBV24-1 to TRBJ2-5; TCRdb indicates TRBD2, and absent DNA this call remains unverified. This CDR3 region has 16 residues. Germline-derived CDR1 and CDR2 are KGHDR and SFDVKD. CDR3 in amino acids: CATSDSSGSPQETQYF.

The chain recombines TRBV28 with TRBJ2-7; lacking DNA, the TRBD1 call made by TCRdb goes unchecked. This CDR3 is built from 15 residues. CDR1 MDHEN and CDR2 SYDVKM come from the germline V gene. The CDR3 here is CASSPSGTGSYEQYF.

The genes are TRBV5-1 and TRBJ1-4; TCRdb's D call of TRBD1 is untestable without DNA. Germline CDR1 is SGHRS and CDR2 is YFSETQ. CDR3 length: 16 amino acids. This CDR3 reads CASSAQGRGSNEKLFF.